This record covers a single TCR beta chain. These data come from a study of blood T cell repertoires in COVID-19. About the study: Spain, Italy and the United States supplied samples that represented acute and convalescent COVID-19. PBMCs, B-cell-depleted T cells, or T cells provided the cDNA or gDNA that made up the material.

Profiled with immunoSEQ multiplex PCR; TCRdb holds only in-frame clones, not every one. The sample consists of about 59,000 clones, 79% of them appearing once. Looked up from germline, CDR1 is KGHSH and CDR2 is LQKENI. The trim removed 0 bases at V and 1 base at J, leaving 5 bases unmatched. The CDR3 extends over 16 amino acids. V and J are TRBV18 and TRBJ1-1; TRBD1 aligns across 7 bases. Sequencing was done on a sample of peripheral blood. The sequence was collected from a woman between 65 and 79 years old with acute or convalescent COVID-19. Here the CDR3 reads CASSPPTGQKNTEAFF. In nucleotides, the CDR3 is TGTGCCAGCTCACCACCGACGGGACAGAAGAACACTGAAGCTTTCTTT. Filled out from reference TRBV18 and TRBJ1-1, the complete variable domain reads NAGVMQNPRHLVRRRGQEARLRCSPMKGHSHVYWYRQLPEEGLKFMVYLQKENIIDESGMPKERFSAEFPKEGPSILRIQQVVRGDSAAYFCASSPPTGQKNTEAFFGQGTRLTVV.